The clone carrying this T cell receptor beta chain was counted only a few times. The target antigen is unknown. The data are from a study of identical twins. Study outcomes and limitations: Models underestimated out-of-frame TCR alpha sharing in monozygotic twins.

TCRdb passed the 5' RACE reads through MiXCR, listing each CDR3 protein once. Among approximately 230,000 distinct CDR3 sequences listed, 6.5% were seen once. V was pared by 7 bases and J by 1 base, with 14 bases between. Germline V gene lookup returns CDR1 SGHTA and CDR2 FQGNSA. The CDR3 spans 15 residues. These data are also associated with another study on T cells expressing NK-cell markers. That work states: Restricting sorting to alpha-beta TCR T cells was achieved in several experiments by an anti-gamma-delta TCR antibody.

The genes are TRBV7-2 and TRBJ2-1; no definite D call. Sequencing was performed on CD8+ T cells sorted from blood. The sequence was collected from a woman between 18 and 30 years old in good health. CDR3 sequence reads: CASNYELGSYNEQFF. Written as DNA, the CDR3 is TGTGCCAGCAACTATGAGCTGGGGTCCTACAATGAGCAGTTCTTC.